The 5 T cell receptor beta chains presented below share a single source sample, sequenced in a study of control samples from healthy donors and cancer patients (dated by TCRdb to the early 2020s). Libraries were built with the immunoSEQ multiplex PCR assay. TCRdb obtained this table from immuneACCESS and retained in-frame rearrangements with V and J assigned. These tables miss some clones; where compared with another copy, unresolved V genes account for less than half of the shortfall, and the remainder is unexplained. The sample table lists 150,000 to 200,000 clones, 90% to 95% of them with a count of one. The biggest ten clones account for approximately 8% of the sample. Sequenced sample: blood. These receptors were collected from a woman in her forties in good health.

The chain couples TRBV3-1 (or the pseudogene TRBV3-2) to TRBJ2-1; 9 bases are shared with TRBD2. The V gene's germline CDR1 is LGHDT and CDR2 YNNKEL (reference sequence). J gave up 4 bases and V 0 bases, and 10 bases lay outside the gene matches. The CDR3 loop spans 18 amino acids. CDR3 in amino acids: CASSQEVGRGRAYNEQFF. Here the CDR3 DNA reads TGTGCCAGCAGCCAAGAGGTGGGGCGCGGGAGGGCGTACAATGAGCAGTTCTTC.

DNA for the CDR3: TGTGCCAGTATCCCACAGGGGGACCCCCGAAAGAACACTGAAGCTTTCTTT. Translation: CASIPQGDPRKNTEAFF. The V and J genes are TRBV19 and TRBJ1-1, with TRBD1 matching 8 bases. The CDR3 sequence is 17 residues long. Germline loops: CDR1 LNHDA, CDR2 SQIVND (reference sequence). V gave up 7 bases and J gave up 1 base; unmatched junction bases: 14.

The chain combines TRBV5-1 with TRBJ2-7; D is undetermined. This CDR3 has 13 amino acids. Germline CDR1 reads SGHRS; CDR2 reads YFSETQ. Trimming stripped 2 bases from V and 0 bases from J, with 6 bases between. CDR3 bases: TGCGCCAGCAGCTTTCCGAGCTCCTACGAGCAGTACTTC. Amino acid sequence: CASSFPSSYEQYF.

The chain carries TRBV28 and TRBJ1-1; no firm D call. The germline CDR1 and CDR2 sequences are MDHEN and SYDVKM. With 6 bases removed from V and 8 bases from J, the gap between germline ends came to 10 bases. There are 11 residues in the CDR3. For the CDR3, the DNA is TGTGCCAGCAGCCGGACGCGAGAAGCTTTCTTT. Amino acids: CASSRTREAFF.

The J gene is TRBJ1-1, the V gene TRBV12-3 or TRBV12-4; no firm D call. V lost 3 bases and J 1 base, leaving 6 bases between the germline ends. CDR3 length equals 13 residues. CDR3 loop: CASSFMGNTEAFF. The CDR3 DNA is TGTGCCAGCAGTTTTATGGGGAACACTGAAGCTTTCTTT.